A selection of T cell receptor beta chains follows, all from one sample in a study of response to subunit inactivated influenza vaccine. Using its own MiXCR run on the RT-PCR reads, TCRdb lists one record per CDR3 protein. The sample includes roughly 180,000 distinct CDR3 sequences, approximately 8.7% of them seen just once. Sequences were derived from non-naive T cells sorted from PBMCs, sampled on the day of vaccination. The source of these receptors is a middle-aged man who received an inactivated influenza vaccine. Each CDR3 is given with its conserved first and last residue. The D gene is left open where the match is weak. Expanded clones get a size class; other rows say once, few or many, or leave the size out.

d_call,j_call,v_call,clone_size,cdr3_nt,cdr3_aa
.,TRBJ1-2,TRBV7-2,many,TGTGCCAGCAGCCCCAACGGCTTTCGGAGTGGCTACACCTTC,CASSPNGFRSGYTF
TRBD1,TRBJ2-1,TRBV4-3,many,TGCGCCAGCAGCCAAGAGACGGGACAGGGCTACAATGAGCAGTTCTTC,CASSQETGQGYNEQFF
.,TRBJ1-1,TRBV12-3/TRBV12-4,.,TGTGCCAGCAGTTTAGGGGGCGGAGGGGTTGACACTGAAGCTTTCTTT,CASSLGGGGVDTEAFF
TRBD1,TRBJ2-1,TRBV12-3/TRBV12-4,.,TGTGCCAGCAGCCCTCCGGGACAGGGTATTGAGCAGTTCTTC,CASSPPGQGIEQFF
.,TRBJ1-2,TRBV20-1,.,TGCAGTGCTAGATCGGGGGGAGATGGCTACACCTTC,CSARSGGDGYTF
TRBD1,TRBJ2-7,TRBV20-1,many,TGCAGTGCTCTGGACAGGCTGCTTTACGAGCAGTACTTC,CSALDRLLYEQYF
TRBD1,TRBJ2-3,TRBV3-1,.,TGTGCCAGCACCCCGACAGGGATACGCACAGATACGCAGTATTTT,CASTPTGIRTDTQYF
TRBD1,TRBJ1-2,TRBV18,many,TGTGCCAGCTCACCAGGGACAGCGTCTAACTATGGCTACACCTTC,CASSPGTASNYGYTF
.,TRBJ2-2,TRBV4-3,.,TGCGCCAGCAGCCAACAGGACACATACACCGGGGAGCTGTTTTTT,CASSQQDTYTGELFF
TRBD1,TRBJ1-1,TRBV4-1,.,TGCGCCAGCAGCCAAGACAACAGGGGCGGCACTGAAGCTTTCTTT,CASSQDNRGGTEAFF
TRBD1,TRBJ2-1,TRBV11-2,few,TGTGCCAGCAGCTTAGTAGGGACAGGGGGCGGATCCTACAATGAGCAGTTCTTC,CASSLVGTGGGSYNEQFF
.,TRBJ2-1,TRBV6-2/TRBV6-3,.,TGTGCCAGCAGTTACTCGGGGACACTCGGGGCCTACAATGAGCAGTTCTTC,CASSYSGTLGAYNEQFF
.,TRBJ1-1,TRBV5-1,many,TGCGCCAGCAGCTTGGGGGGACGGCGGAACACTGAAGCTTTCTTT,CASSLGGRRNTEAFF
TRBD1,TRBJ1-3,TRBV10-3,few,TGTGCCATCAGCCCGACAGGGGCCGGGGACACCATATATTTT,CAISPTGAGDTIYF
.,TRBJ2-7,TRBV11-2,.,TGTGCCAGCAGCTTAAACCGTCCCGGCGAGCAGTACTTC,CASSLNRPGEQYF
.,TRBJ2-5,TRBV9,.,TGTGCCAGCAGCGCGTACCAGGGTGCAGGAGAGACCCAGTACTTC,CASSAYQGAGETQYF
.,TRBJ2-3,TRBV20-1,.,TGCAGTGCTAGAGATCTTGGGGATACGCAGTATTTT,CSARDLGDTQYF
.,TRBJ1-2,TRBV14,.,TGTGCCAGCAGCCACACCGGGGGGGACTACTATGGCTACACCTTC,CASSHTGGDYYGYTF
.,TRBJ2-1,TRBV10-3,many,TGTGCCATCAGCCCCCAGTCCGGGGGTGACCCCTACAATGAGCAGTTCTTC,CAISPQSGGDPYNEQFF
TRBD2,TRBJ2-1,TRBV7-2,.,TGTGCCAGCAGCTTAGGGACTAGCAGAAGATACAATGAGCAGTTCTTC,CASSLGTSRRYNEQFF
TRBD2,TRBJ2-5,TRBV20-1,.,TGCAGTGCTAGAGCCCTACTAGCGGGCCTCCAAGAGACCCAGTACTTC,CSARALLAGLQETQYF
.,TRBJ2-1,TRBV4-3,many,TGCGCCAGCAGCGATGACTGGGGCCCGGGATTCGAGCAGTTCTTC,CASSDDWGPGFEQFF
.,TRBJ2-5,TRBV6-2/TRBV6-3,.,TGTGCCAGCAGTTACTCGAAAATCCAAGAGACCCAGTACTTC,CASSYSKIQETQYF
TRBD1,TRBJ2-7,TRBV27,many,TGTGCCAGCAGGTCAGGGGGCCTGCTCTACGAGCAGTACTTC,CASRSGGLLYEQYF
.,TRBJ2-1,TRBV4-1,few,TGCGCCAGCAGCCTCCGACACGGCGCAGGATCCTACAATGAGCAGTTCTTC,CASSLRHGAGSYNEQFF
.,TRBJ1-2,TRBV29-1,few,TGCAGCGTTGGAGGTGGGGGCGCCGACTATGGCTACACCTTC,CSVGGGGADYGYTF
.,TRBJ1-1,TRBV12-3/TRBV12-4,.,TGTGCCAGCAGTCCTCTAGCCGTCACGAACACTGAAGCTTTCTTT,CASSPLAVTNTEAFF
TRBD2,TRBJ2-7,TRBV12-3/TRBV12-4,many,TGTGCCAGCAGTTTTAGCGGGAGTTCGTACGAGCAGTACTTC,CASSFSGSSYEQYF
.,TRBJ2-7,TRBV28,.,TGTGCCAGCAGTTTTGGTCCTCCGGAGTCCTACGAGCAGTACTTC,CASSFGPPESYEQYF
TRBD1,TRBJ2-7,TRBV11-2,few,TGTGCCAGCAGCCACTGGACAGGAAAGATATCCTACGAGCAGTACTTC,CASSHWTGKISYEQYF
TRBD2,TRBJ2-1,TRBV28,few,TGTGCCAGCAGCTCTGGGGGGGGAGTCAATGAGCAGTTCTTC,CASSSGGGVNEQFF
.,TRBJ1-5,TRBV20-1,many,TGCAGTGCCGCCGACAGGAGCAATCAGCCCCAGCATTTT,CSAADRSNQPQHF
TRBD1,TRBJ1-6,TRBV7-9,few,TGTGCCAGTAGAACAGGGGACTCACCCCTCCACTTT,CASRTGDSPLHF
.,TRBJ2-5,TRBV7-2,few,TGTGCCAGCAGCTTAGAGCAGGGAGAGTGGGAGACCCAGTACTTC,CASSLEQGEWETQYF
TRBD1,TRBJ2-5,TRBV2,.,TGTGCCAGCGGGTCAGGGAACCAGGGGGTGGAGACCCAGTACTTC,CASGSGNQGVETQYF
TRBD2,TRBJ2-2,TRBV20-1,few,TGCAGTGCTCGACTAGCGGGAGGGACCGGGGAGCTGTTTTTT,CSARLAGGTGELFF
TRBD1,TRBJ1-2,TRBV24-1,few,TGTGCCACCAGTGATTTGCGGGACAGTGGACGATATGGCTACACCTTC,CATSDLRDSGRYGYTF
.,TRBJ2-7,TRBV28,many,TGTGCCAGCAGTTTATACCTGGGGGGAAGCTCCTACGAGCAGTACTTC,CASSLYLGGSSYEQYF
.,TRBJ2-5,TRBV11-2,.,TGTGCCAGCAGCTCGACCGACTATTCGCAGACCCAGTACTTC,CASSSTDYSQTQYF
.,TRBJ1-5,TRBV6-2/TRBV6-3,.,TGTGCCAGCAGTTCCAAATCTGACGCGTGGGGCAATCAGCCCCAGCATTTT,CASSSKSDAWGNQPQHF
.,TRBJ1-5,TRBV20-1,few,TGCAGTGCTAGTCGGTCACAGAACAATCAGCCCCAGCATTTT,CSASRSQNNQPQHF
.,TRBJ2-2,TRBV9,.,TGTGCCAGCAGCGTAGGTGGGGGCACCGGGGAGCTGTTTTTT,CASSVGGGTGELFF
TRBD1,TRBJ2-1,TRBV2,.,TGTGCCAGCGACCCCGGACAGGGCTTCAATGAGCAGTTCTTC,CASDPGQGFNEQFF
TRBD1,TRBJ1-1,TRBV12-3/TRBV12-4,many,TGTGCCAGCAGTTTTGAAGGGACAGGGGGTGGCACTGAAGCTTTCTTT,CASSFEGTGGGTEAFF
TRBD1,TRBJ2-7,TRBV4-3,few,TGCGCCAGCAGCCGCGAACAGGGGGCTTTTAGCGAGCAGTACTTC,CASSREQGAFSEQYF
TRBD1,TRBJ1-2,TRBV28,once,TGTGCCAGCAGTCATGGGACAGGGGGAAACTATGGCTACACCTTC,CASSHGTGGNYGYTF
.,TRBJ1-1,TRBV29-1,many,TGCAGCGTTACCCAGGGACCCCTGAACACTGAAGCTTTCTTT,CSVTQGPLNTEAFF
.,TRBJ2-1,TRBV29-1,many,TGCAGCGTTAAGGGGTCCTACAATGAGCAGTTCTTC,CSVKGSYNEQFF
.,TRBJ1-5,TRBV20-1,.,TGCGGACAAGGACGGGCGGGCAATCAGCCCCAGCATTTT,CGQGRAGNQPQHF
TRBD1,TRBJ2-3,TRBV29-1,.,TGCAGCGTTGAATGGTGGGACAGGGAACCAGATACGCAGTATTTT,CSVEWWDREPDTQYF
.,TRBJ1-5,TRBV4-3,many,TGCGCCAGCAGCCAAGATTGGGGCCGAGTCAATCAGCCCCAGCATTTT,CASSQDWGRVNQPQHF
.,TRBJ1-5,TRBV12-3/TRBV12-4,many,TGTGCCAGCAGTTTGGGAGGGAATAGCAATCAGCCCCAGCATTTT,CASSLGGNSNQPQHF
.,TRBJ2-1,TRBV30,.,TGTGCCTGGAGTGGTAAAGGTGTTCTGAACAAGTTCTTC,CAWSGKGVLNKFF